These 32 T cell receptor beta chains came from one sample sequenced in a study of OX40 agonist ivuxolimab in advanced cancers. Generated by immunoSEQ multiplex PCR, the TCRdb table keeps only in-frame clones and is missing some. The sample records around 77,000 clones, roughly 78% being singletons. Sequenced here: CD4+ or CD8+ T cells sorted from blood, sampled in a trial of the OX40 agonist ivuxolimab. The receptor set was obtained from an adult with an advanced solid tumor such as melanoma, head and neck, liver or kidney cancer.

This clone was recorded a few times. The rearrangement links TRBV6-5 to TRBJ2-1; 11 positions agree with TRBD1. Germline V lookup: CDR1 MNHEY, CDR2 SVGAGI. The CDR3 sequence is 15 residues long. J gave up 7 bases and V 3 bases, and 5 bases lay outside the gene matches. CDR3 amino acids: CASSYLGQGGNEQFF. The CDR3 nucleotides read TGTGCCAGCAGTTATCTGGGACAGGGGGGGAATGAGCAGTTCTTC.

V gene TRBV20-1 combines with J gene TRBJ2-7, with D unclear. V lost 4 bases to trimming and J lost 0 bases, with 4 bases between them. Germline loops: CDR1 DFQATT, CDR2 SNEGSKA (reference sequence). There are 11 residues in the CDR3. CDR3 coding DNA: TGCAGTGCTATAACCTCCTACGAGCAGTACTTC. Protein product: CSAITSYEQYF.

Here the CDR3 reads CASSGEGGYTDTQYF. CDR3 nucleotide sequence: TGTGCCAGCAGCGGGGAAGGGGGCTACACAGATACGCAGTATTTT. The chain couples TRBV6-1 to TRBJ2-3; 7 bases are shared with TRBD1. J lost 2 bases, V lost 6 bases, and 8 bases had no gene match. This CDR3 is 15 amino acids long. Germline lookup yields CDR1 MNHNS and CDR2 SASEGT.

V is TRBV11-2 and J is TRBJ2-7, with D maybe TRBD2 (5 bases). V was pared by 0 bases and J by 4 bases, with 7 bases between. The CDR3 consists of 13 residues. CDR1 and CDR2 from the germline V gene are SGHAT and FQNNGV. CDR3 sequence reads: CASSLDRGYEQYF. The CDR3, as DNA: TGTGCCAGCAGCTTAGATCGGGGTTACGAGCAGTACTTC.

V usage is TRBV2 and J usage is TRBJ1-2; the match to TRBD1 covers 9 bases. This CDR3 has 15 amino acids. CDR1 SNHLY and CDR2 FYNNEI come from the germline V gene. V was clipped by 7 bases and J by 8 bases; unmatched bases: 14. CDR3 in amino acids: CASTGTGFRLQGYTF. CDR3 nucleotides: TGTGCCAGCACCGGGACAGGGTTTAGATTACAGGGCTACACCTTC. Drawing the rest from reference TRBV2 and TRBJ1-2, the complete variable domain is EPEVTQTPSHQVTQMGQEVILRCVPISNHLYFYWYRQILGQKVEFLVSFYNNEISEKSEIFDDQFSVERPDGSNFTLKIRSTKLEDSAMYFCASTGTGFRLQGYTFGSGTRLTVV.

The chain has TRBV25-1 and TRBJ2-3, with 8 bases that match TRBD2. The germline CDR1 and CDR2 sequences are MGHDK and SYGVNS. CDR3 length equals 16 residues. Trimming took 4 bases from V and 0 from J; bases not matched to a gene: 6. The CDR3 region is CASSVGAGVSTDTQYF. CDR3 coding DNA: TGTGCCAGCAGTGTAGGAGCGGGAGTGAGCACAGATACGCAGTATTTT.

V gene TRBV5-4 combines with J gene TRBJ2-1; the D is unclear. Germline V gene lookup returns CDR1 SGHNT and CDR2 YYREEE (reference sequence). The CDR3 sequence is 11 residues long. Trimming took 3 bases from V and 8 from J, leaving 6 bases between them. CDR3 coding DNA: TGTGCCAGCAGCTCGGTGGATGAGCAGTTCTTC. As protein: CASSSVDEQFF.

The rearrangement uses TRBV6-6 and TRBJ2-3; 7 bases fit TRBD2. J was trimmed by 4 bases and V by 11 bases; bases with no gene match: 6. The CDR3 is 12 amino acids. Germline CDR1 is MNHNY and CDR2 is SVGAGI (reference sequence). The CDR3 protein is CAWGREPDTQYF. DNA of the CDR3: TGTGCCTGGGGGAGGGAGCCAGATACGCAGTATTTT.

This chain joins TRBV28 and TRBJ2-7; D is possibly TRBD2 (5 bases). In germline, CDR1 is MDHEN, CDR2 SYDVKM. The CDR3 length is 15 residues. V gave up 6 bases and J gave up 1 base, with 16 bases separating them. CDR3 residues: CASRLGRRPSYEQYF. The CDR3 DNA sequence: TGTGCCAGCAGGCTCGGACGGAGGCCATCCTACGAGCAGTACTTC.

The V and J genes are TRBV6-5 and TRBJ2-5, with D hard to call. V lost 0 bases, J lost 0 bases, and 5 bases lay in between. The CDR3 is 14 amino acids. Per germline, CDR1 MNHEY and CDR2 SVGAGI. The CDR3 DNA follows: TGTGCCAGCAGTTACTCACGCAACCAAGAGACCCAGTACTTC. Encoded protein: CASSYSRNQETQYF.

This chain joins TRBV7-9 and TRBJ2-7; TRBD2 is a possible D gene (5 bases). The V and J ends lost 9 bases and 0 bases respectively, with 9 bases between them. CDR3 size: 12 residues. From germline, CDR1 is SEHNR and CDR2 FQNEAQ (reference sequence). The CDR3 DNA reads TGTGCCAGTCAGAGGGTCTCCTACGAGCAGTACTTC. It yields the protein CASQRVSYEQYF. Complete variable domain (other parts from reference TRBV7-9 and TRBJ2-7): DTGVSQNPRHKITKRGQNVTFRCDPISEHNRLYWYRQTLGQGPEFLTYFQNEAQLEKSRLLSDRFSAERPKGSFSTLEIQRTEQGDSAMYLCASQRVSYEQYFGPGTRLTVT.

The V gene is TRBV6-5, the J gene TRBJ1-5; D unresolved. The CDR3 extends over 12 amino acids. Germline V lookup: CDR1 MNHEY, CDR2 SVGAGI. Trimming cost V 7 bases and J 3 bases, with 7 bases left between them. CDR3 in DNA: TGTGCCAGCAATTTGGACAATCAGCCCCAGCATTTT. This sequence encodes CASNLDNQPQHF.

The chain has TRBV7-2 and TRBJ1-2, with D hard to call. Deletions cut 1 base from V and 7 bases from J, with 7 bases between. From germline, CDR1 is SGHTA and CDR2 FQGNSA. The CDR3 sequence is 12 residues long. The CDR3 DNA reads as TGTGCCAGCAGCTTAGATGTTAGTGGCTACACCTTC. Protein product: CASSLDVSGYTF.

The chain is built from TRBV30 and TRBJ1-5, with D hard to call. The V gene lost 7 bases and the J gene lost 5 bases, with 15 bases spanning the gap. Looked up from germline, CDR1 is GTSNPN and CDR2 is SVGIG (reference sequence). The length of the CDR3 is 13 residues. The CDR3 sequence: CALGSSWDQPQHF. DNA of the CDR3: TGTGCCTTAGGGAGCTCCTGGGATCAGCCCCAGCATTTT.

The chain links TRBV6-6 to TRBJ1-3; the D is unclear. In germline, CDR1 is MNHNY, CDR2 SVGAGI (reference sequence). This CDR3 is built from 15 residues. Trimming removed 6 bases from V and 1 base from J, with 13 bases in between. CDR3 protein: CASRKGRGSGNTIYF. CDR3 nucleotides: TGTGCCAGCAGAAAAGGCAGAGGTTCTGGAAACACCATATATTTT.

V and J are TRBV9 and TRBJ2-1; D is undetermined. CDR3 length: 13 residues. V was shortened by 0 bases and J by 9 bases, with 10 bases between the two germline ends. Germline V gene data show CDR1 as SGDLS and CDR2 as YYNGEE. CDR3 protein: CASSVEHGREQFF. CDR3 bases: TGTGCCAGCAGCGTAGAACACGGGCGTGAGCAGTTCTTC.

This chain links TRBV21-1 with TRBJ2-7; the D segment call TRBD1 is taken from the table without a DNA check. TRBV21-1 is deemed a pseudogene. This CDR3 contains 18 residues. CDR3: CASSKGTGGATYLYEQYF. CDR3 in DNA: TGTGCCAGCAGCAAAGGTACAGGGGGCGCGACTTACCTCTACGAGCAGTACTTC.

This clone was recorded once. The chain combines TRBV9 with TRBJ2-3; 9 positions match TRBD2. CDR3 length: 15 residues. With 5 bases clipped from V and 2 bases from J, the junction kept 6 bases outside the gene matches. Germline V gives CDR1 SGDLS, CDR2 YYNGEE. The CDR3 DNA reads TGTGCCAGCAGGCCGGGACTAGCTAACACAGATACGCAGTATTTT. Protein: CASRPGLANTDTQYF.

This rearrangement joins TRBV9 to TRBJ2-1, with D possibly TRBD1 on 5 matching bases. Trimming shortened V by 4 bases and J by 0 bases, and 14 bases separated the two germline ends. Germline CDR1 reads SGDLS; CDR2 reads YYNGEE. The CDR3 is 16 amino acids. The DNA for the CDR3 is TGTGCCAGCAGCAGAAGGGGTCCAAGCTCCTACAATGAGCAGTTCTTC. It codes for CASSRRGPSSYNEQFF.

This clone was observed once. CDR3 in amino acids: CASSSPGTALNSPLHF. As DNA, the CDR3 is TGTGCCAGCAGTTCTCCTGGTACGGCCTTGAATTCACCCCTCCACTTT. J is TRBJ1-6 and V is TRBV28; no definite D call. CDR1 is MDHEN, CDR2 SYDVKM, per germline. V lost 4 bases to trimming and J lost 7 bases, with 17 bases between them. The CDR3 extends over 16 amino acids.

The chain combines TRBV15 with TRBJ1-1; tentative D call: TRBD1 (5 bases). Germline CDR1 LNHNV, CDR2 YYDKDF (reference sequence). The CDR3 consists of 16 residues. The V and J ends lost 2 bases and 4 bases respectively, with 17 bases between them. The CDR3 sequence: CATSRPRGSQGTEAFF. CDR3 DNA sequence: TGTGCCACCAGCAGACCCCGAGGCAGCCAGGGCACTGAAGCTTTCTTT.

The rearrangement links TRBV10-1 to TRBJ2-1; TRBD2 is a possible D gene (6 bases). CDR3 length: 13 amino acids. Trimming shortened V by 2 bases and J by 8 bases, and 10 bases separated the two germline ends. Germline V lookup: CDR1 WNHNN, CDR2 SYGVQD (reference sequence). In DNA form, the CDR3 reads TGCGCCAGCAGTGAGCCTCCTAGCGATGAGCAGTTCTTC. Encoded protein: CASSEPPSDEQFF.

This CDR3 is CASSPGANTEAFF. CDR3 DNA sequence: TGCGCCAGCAGCCCGGGCGCGAACACTGAAGCTTTCTTT. V is TRBV5-1 and J is TRBJ1-1, with unresolved D. The CDR3 sequence is 13 residues long. Germline CDR1 and CDR2: SGHRS and YFSETQ. V lost 4 bases and J 1 base, leaving 8 bases between the germline ends.

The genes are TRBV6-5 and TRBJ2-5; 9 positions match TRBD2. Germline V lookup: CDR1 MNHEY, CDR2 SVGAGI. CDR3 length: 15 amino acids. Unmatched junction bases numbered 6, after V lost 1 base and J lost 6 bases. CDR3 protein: CASSYLAGAGKTQYF. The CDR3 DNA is TGTGCCAGCAGTTACTTAGCGGGGGCCGGGAAGACCCAGTACTTC.

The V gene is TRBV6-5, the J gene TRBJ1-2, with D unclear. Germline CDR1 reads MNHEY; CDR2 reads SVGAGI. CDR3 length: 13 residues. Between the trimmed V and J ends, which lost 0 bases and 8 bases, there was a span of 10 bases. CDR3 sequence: CASSYSGSAGYTF. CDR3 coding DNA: TGTGCCAGCAGTTACTCGGGTTCGGCGGGCTACACCTTC.

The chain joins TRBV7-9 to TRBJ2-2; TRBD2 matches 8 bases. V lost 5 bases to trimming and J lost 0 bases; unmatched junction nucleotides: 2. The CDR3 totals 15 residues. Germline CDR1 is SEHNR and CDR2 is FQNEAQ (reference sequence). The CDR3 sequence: CASSPLAANTGELFF. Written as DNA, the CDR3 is TGTGCCAGCAGCCCACTAGCGGCGAACACCGGGGAGCTGTTTTTT.

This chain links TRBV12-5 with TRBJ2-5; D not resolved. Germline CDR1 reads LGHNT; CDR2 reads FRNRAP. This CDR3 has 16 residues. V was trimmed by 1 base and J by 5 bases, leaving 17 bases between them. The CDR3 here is CASGLGKDPSPETQYF. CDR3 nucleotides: TGTGCTAGTGGTTTGGGGAAGGACCCAAGTCCGGAGACCCAGTACTTC.

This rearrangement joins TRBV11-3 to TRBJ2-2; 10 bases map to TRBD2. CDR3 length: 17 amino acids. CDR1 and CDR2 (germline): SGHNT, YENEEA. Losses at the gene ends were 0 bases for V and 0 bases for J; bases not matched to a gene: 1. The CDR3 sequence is CASSLDSGGPNTGELFF. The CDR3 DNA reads TGTGCCAGCAGCTTAGATAGCGGGGGGCCGAACACCGGGGAGCTGTTTTTT.

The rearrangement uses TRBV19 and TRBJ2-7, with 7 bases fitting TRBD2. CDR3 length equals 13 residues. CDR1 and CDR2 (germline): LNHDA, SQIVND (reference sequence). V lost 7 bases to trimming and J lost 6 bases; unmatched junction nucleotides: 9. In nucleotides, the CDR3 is TGTGCCAGTACCGTGGGAGGGCCGGGCGAGCAGTACTTC. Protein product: CASTVGGPGEQYF.

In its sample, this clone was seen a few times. CDR3 protein: CASRYRGGVSNQPQHF. CDR3 DNA: TGTGCCAGCAGGTATCGTGGGGGGGTAAGCAATCAGCCCCAGCATTTT. The gene calls are TRBV28 and TRBJ1-5; possibly TRBD1 for D (5 bases). V dropped 6 bases and J dropped 1 base, with 16 bases sitting between them. The CDR3 contains 16 residues. Per the germline V gene, CDR1 is MDHEN and CDR2 is SYDVKM.

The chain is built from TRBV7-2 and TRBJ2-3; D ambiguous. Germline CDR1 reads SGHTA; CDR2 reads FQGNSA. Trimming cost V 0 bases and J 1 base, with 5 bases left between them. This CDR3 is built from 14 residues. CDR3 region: CASSLATGTDTQYF. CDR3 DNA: TGTGCCAGCAGCTTAGCGACGGGCACAGATACGCAGTATTTT.

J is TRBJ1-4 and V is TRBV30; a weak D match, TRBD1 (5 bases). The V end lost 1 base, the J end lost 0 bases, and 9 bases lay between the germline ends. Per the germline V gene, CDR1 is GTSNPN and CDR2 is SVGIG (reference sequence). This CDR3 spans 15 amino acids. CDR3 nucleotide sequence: TGTGCCTGGAGTGGTGGGGGTGCAACTAATGAAAAACTGTTTTTT. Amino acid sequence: CAWSGGGATNEKLFF.